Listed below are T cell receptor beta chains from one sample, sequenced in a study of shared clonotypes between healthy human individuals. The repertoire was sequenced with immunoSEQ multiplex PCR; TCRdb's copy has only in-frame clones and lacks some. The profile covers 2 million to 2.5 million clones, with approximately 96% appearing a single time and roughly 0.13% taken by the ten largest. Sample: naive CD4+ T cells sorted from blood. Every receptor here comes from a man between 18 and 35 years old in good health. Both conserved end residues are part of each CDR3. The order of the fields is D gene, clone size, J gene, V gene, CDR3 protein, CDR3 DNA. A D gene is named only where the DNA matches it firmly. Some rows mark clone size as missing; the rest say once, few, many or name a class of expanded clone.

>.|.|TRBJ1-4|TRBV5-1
CASSFGEGRNEKLFF
TGCGCCAGCAGCTTCGGGGAGGGACGAAATGAAAAACTGTTTTTT
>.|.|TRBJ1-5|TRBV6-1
CASSVGGAGNQPQHF
TGTGCCAGCAGTGTAGGGGGGGCTGGCAATCAGCCCCAGCATTTT
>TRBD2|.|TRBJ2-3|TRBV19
CASSIPLRTSGGTDTQYF
TGTGCCAGTAGTATACCCCTACGGACTAGCGGGGGCACAGATACGCAGTATTTT
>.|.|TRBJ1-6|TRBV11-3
CASSLGIFEGSNSPLHF
TGTGCCAGCAGCTTAGGCATTTTTGAGGGTTCCAATTCACCCCTCCACTTT
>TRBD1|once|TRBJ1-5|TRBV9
CASSAGQGGGQPQHF
TGTGCCAGCAGCGCGGGACAGGGCGGGGGTCAGCCCCAGCATTTT
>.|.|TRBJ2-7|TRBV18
CASSPLGWDQPHEQYF
TGTGCCAGCTCACCCCTAGGGTGGGACCAACCCCACGAGCAGTACTTC
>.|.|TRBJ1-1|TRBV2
CASSLATEAFF
TGTGCCAGCAGCCTAGCGACTGAAGCTTTCTTT
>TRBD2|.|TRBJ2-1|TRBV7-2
CASSLSGLAGVNEQFF
TGTGCCAGCAGCTTATCAGGACTAGCGGGAGTCAATGAGCAGTTCTTC
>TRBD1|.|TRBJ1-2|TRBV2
CASSRLGGQGNYGYTF
TGTGCCAGCAGTCGCCTAGGGGGACAGGGCAACTATGGCTACACCTTC
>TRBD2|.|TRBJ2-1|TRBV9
CASSVAPGLAGVNEQFF
TGTGCCAGCAGCGTAGCCCCGGGACTAGCGGGGGTTAATGAGCAGTTCTTC
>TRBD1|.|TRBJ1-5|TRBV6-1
CASSRQGDSNQPQHF
TGTGCCAGCAGCCGACAGGGGGATAGCAATCAGCCCCAGCATTTT
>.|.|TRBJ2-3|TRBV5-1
CASSLPHTDTQYF
TGCGCCAGCAGCTTACCCCACACAGATACGCAGTATTTT
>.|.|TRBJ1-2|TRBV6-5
CASTSGAGLAGYTF
TGTGCCAGCACCTCAGGGGCAGGGTTGGCCGGCTACACCTTC
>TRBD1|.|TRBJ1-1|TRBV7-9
CASSLAGGGAFF
TGTGCCAGCAGCTTAGCAGGGGGCGGAGCTTTCTTT
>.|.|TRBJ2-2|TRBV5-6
CASSLETGAANTGELFF
TGTGCCAGCAGCTTGGAAACGGGGGCGGCGAACACCGGGGAGCTGTTTTTT
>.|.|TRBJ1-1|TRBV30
CAWVRNGRNTEAFF
TGTGCCTGGGTAAGAAACGGGAGAAACACTGAAGCTTTCTTT
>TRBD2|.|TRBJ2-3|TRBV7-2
CASSLGGGKRTDTQYF
TGTGCCAGCAGCTTAGGCGGGGGTAAGCGCACAGATACGCAGTATTTT
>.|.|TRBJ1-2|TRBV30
CAWMRADYLYGYTF
TGTGCCTGGATGAGGGCAGACTACCTCTATGGCTACACCTTC
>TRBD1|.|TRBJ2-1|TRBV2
CASRYDRGIPSNEQFF
TGTGCCAGCAGATACGACAGGGGCATACCGAGCAATGAGCAGTTCTTC
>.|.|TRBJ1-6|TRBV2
CASVGLVDNSPLHF
TGTGCCAGCGTCGGACTTGTGGATAATTCACCCCTCCACTTT
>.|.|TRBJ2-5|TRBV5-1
CASSSGRVWETQYF
TGCGCCAGCAGCTCCGGCAGGGTGTGGGAGACCCAGTACTTC
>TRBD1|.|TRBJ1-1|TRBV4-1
CASGLTGTVNTEAFF
TGCGCCAGCGGTCTTACCGGGACAGTGAACACTGAAGCTTTCTTT
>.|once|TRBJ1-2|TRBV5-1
CASSLEFSSNYGYTF
TGCGCCAGCAGCTTGGAATTCAGTTCTAACTATGGCTACACCTTC
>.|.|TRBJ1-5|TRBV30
CAWTLDSSSNQPQHF
TGTGCCTGGACCCTAGACAGTTCAAGCAATCAGCCCCAGCATTTT
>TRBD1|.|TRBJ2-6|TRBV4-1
CASSQPDRGLSGANVLTF
TGCGCCAGCAGCCAACCCGACAGGGGCCTGTCTGGGGCCAACGTCCTGACTTTC
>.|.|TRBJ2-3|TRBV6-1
CASSDTGVPDTQYF
TGTGCCAGCAGTGACACGGGAGTCCCAGATACGCAGTATTTT
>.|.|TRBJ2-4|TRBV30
CAWSNGLAKNIQYF
TGTGCCTGGAGTAACGGGTTAGCCAAAAACATTCAGTACTTC
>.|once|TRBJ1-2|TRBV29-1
CSGETGSTNYGYTF
TGCAGCGGTGAGACAGGCTCGACTAACTATGGCTACACCTTC
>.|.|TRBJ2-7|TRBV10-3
CAISVGGTYEQYF
TGTGCCATCAGTGTTGGGGGTACCTACGAGCAGTACTTC
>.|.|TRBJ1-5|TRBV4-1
CASSLSSAGPQHF
TGCGCCAGCAGCCTAAGTAGCGCGGGGCCCCAGCATTTT
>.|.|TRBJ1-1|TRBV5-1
CASKADMNTEAFF
TGCGCCAGCAAAGCGGATATGAACACTGAAGCTTTCTTT
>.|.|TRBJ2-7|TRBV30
CAWSVRRSSYEQYF
TGTGCCTGGAGTGTACGGAGATCCTCCTACGAGCAGTACTTC
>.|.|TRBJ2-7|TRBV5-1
CASSFGTDTYEQYF
TGCGCCAGCAGTTTCGGGACGGATACCTACGAGCAGTACTTC
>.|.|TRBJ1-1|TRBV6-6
CASSSPGMNTEAFF
TGTGCCAGCAGTTCTCCGGGTATGAACACTGAAGCTTTCTTT
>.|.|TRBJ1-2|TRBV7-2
CASSSPFSNYGYTF
TGTGCCAGCAGCTCTCCATTTTCTAACTATGGCTACACCTTC
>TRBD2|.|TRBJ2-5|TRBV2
CASIQREGRGETQYF
TGTGCCAGCATTCAGCGGGAGGGCCGCGGAGAGACCCAGTACTTC
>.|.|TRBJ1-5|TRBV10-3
CAISEWGQPQHF
TGTGCCATCAGTGAGTGGGGGCAGCCCCAGCATTTT
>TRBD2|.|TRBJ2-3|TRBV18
CASSPSIAGGADTQYF
TGTGCCAGCTCACCGTCAATAGCGGGAGGGGCAGATACGCAGTATTTT
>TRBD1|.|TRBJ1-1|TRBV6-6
CASSLQGPMNTEAFF
TGTGCCAGCAGTCTACAGGGGCCTATGAACACTGAAGCTTTCTTT
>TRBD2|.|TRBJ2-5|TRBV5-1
CASSLNGLAGETQYF
TGCGCCAGCAGCTTGAACGGACTAGCGGGAGAGACCCAGTACTTC
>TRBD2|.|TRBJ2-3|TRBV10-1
CASSDLAGDYTDTQYF
TGCGCCAGCAGTGACTTAGCGGGAGACTACACAGATACGCAGTATTTT
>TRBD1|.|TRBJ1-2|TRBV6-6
CASSYEGAIEGYTF
TGTGCCAGCAGTTACGAGGGGGCGATAGAAGGCTACACCTTC
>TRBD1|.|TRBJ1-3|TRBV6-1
CASSPPGQGENTIYF
TGTGCCAGCAGCCCTCCGGGACAGGGTGAAAACACCATATATTTT
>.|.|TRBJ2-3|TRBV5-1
CASREPAGTDTQYF
TGCGCCAGCAGGGAACCAGCGGGCACAGATACGCAGTATTTT
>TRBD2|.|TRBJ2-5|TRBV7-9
CASSLQRGVQETQYF
TGTGCCAGCAGCTTGCAGCGGGGGGTGCAAGAGACCCAGTACTTC
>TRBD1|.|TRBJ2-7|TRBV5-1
CASSLWTGPGDQYF
TGCGCCAGCAGCTTGTGGACAGGCCCTGGGGACCAGTACTTC
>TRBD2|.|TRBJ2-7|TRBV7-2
CASSTQGFASGRGRYEQYF
TGTGCCAGCAGCACACAGGGGTTCGCTAGCGGGAGAGGCAGGTACGAGCAGTACTTC
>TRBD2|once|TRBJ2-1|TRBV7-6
CASSLGLAAYNEQFF
TGTGCCAGCAGCTTAGGACTAGCGGCATACAATGAGCAGTTCTTC
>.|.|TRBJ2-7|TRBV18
CASSPPFNQQGNYEQYF
TGTGCCAGCTCACCACCGTTCAACCAACAGGGAAACTACGAGCAGTACTTC
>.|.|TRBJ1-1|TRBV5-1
CASSQDRPMNTEAFF
TGCGCCAGCAGCCAGGACAGACCCATGAACACTGAAGCTTTCTTT
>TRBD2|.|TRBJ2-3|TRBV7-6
CASSLRELAGADTQYF
TGTGCCAGCAGCTTACGGGAACTAGCGGGAGCAGATACGCAGTATTTT
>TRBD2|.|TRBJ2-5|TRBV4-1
CATGAGTSGGAGETQYF
TGCGCCACTGGAGCCGGGACTAGCGGGGGGGCCGGAGAGACCCAGTACTTC
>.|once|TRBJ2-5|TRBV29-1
CSVDMGETQYF
TGCAGCGTGGATATGGGGGAGACCCAGTACTTC
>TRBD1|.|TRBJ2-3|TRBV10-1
CASSENRDRLKDTQYF
TGCGCCAGCAGTGAGAACCGGGACAGATTAAAGGATACGCAGTATTTT
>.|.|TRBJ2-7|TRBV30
CAWSGGAHEQYF
TGTGCCTGGAGTGGGGGGGCCCACGAGCAGTACTTC